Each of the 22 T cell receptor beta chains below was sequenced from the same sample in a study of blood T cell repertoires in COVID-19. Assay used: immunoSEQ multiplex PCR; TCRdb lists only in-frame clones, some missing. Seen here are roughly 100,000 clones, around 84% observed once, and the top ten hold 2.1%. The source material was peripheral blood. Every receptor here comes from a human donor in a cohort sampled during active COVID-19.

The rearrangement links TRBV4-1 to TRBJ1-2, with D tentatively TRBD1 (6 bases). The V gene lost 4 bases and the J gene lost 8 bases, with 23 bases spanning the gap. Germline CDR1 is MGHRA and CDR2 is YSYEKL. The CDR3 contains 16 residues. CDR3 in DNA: TGCGCCAGCAGCCTCCAACAGGGTCTGTTCTCTGTAGGCTACACCTTC. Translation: CASSLQQGLFSVGYTF.

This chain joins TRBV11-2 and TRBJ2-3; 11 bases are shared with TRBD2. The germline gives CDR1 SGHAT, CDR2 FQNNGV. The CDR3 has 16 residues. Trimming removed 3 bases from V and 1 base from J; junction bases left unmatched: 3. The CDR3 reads CASSFSGGVGTDTQYF. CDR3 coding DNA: TGTGCCAGCAGCTTTAGCGGGGGGGTCGGCACAGATACGCAGTATTTT.

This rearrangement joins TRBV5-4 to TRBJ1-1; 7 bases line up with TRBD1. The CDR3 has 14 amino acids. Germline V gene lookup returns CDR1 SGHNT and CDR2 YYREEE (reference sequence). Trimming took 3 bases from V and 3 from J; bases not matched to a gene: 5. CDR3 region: CASSSGQSDTEAFF. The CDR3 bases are TGTGCCAGCAGCTCGGGACAGAGTGACACTGAAGCTTTCTTT.

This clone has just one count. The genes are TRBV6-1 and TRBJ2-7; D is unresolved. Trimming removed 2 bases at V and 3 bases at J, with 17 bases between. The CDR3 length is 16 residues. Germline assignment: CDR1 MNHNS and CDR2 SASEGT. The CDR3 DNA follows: TGTGCCAGCAGTGAAAGACCAAGCGAAGAAGGCTACGAGCAGTACTTC. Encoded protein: CASSERPSEEGYEQYF.

CDR3 amino acids: CASSEPRRFPTGAGEQYF. The CDR3 nucleotides are TGTGCCAGCAGTGAACCACGTCGTTTTCCCACAGGAGCTGGGGAGCAGTACTTC. V gene TRBV6-1 combines with J gene TRBJ2-7; TRBD1 is a possible D gene (5 bases). The germline V gene encodes CDR1 MNHNS and CDR2 SASEGT. V was trimmed by 2 bases and J by 7 bases, leaving 27 bases between them. The CDR3 length is 18 residues.

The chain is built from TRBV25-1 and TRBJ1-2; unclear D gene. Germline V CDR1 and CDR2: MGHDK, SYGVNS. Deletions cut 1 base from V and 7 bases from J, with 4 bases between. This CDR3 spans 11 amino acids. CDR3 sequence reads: CASSESFGYTF. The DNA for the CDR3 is TGTGCCAGCAGTGAATCCTTTGGCTACACCTTC.

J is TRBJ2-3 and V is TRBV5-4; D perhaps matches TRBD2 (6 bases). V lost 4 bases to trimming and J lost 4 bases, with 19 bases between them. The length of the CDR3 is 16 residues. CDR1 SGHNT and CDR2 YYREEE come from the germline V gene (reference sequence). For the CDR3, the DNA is TGTGCCAGCAGCCTTGGCCTAACTAGGGACTCAGATACGCAGTATTTT. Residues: CASSLGLTRDSDTQYF.

CDR3 nucleotide sequence: TGTGCCAGCAGCTTAGATTTCGCTAGCGGAGGCACTCCCCCCGATACGCAGTATTTT. Translation gives CASSLDFASGGTPPDTQYF. J is TRBJ2-3 and V is TRBV7-9, with TRBD2 matching over 7 bases. This CDR3 region has 19 residues. J was trimmed by 6 bases and V by 1 base; bases with no gene match: 19. The V gene's germline CDR1 is SEHNR and CDR2 FQNEAQ (reference sequence).

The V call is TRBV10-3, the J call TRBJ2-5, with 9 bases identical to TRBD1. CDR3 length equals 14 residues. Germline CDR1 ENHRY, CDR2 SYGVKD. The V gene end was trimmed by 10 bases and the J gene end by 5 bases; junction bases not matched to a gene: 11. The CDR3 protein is CATTGTGQGETQYF. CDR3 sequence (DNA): TGTGCCACAACCGGGACAGGGCAGGGGGAGACCCAGTACTTC.

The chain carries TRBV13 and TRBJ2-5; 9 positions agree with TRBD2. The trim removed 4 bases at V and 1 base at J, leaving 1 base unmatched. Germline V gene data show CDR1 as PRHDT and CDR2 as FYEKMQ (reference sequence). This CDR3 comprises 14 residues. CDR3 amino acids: CASSSRGGQETQYF. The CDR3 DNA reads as TGTGCCAGCAGCTCGCGGGGGGGCCAAGAGACCCAGTACTTC.

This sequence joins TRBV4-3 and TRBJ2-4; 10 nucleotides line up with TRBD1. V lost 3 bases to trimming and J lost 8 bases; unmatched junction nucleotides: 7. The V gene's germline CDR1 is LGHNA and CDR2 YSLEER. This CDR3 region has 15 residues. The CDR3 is CASSHTGQGYDIQYF. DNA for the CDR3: TGCGCCAGCAGCCACACGGGACAGGGGTATGACATTCAGTACTTC.

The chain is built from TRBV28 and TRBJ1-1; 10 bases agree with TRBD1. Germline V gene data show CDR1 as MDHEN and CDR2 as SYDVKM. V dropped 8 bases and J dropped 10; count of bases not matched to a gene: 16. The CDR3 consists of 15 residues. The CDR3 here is CASFDSSFGQGVAFF. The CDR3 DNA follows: TGTGCCAGCTTTGACAGCAGTTTTGGACAGGGGGTAGCTTTCTTT. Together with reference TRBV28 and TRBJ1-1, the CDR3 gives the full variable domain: DVKVTQSSRYLVKRTGEKVFLECVQDMDHENMFWYRQDPGLGLRLIYFSYDVKMKEKGDIPEGYSVSREKKERFSLILESASTNQTSMYLCASFDSSFGQGVAFFGQGTRLTVV.

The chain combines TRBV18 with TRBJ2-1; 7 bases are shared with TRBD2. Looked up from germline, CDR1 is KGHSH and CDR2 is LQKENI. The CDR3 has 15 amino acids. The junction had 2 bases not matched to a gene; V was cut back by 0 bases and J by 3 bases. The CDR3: CASSPPSGVYNEQFF. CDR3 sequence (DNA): TGTGCCAGCTCACCACCCAGCGGGGTCTACAATGAGCAGTTCTTC.

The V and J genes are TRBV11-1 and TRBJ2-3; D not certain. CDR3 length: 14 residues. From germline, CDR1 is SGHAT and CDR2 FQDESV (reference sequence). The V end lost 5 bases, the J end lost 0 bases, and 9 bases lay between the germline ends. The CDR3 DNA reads TGTGCCAGCAGCAGTCGTCAGAGCACAGATACGCAGTATTTT. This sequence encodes CASSSRQSTDTQYF.

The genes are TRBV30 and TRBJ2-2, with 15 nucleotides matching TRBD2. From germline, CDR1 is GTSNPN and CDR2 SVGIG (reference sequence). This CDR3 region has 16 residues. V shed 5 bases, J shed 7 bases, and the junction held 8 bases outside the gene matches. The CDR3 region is CAWGLAGGFTGGELFF. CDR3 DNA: TGTGCCTGGGGACTAGCGGGGGGGTTTACCGGCGGGGAGCTGTTTTTT.

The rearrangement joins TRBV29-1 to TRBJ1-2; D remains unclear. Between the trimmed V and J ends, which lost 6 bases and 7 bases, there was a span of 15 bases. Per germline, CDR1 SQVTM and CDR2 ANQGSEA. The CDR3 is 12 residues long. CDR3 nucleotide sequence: TGCAGCGTCCCTAAGTGGAGGGTTGGCTACACCTTC. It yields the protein CSVPKWRVGYTF.

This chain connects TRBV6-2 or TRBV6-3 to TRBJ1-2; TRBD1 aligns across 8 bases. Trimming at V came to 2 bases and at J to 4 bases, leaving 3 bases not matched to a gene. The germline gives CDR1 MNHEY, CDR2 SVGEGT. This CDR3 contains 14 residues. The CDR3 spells CASSYETGVYGYTF. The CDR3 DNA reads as TGTGCCAGCAGTTACGAGACAGGGGTCTATGGCTACACCTTC.

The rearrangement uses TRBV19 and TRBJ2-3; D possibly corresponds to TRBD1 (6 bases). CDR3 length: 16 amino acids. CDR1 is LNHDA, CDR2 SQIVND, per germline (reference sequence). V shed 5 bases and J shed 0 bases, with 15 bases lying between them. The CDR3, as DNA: TGTGCCAGTAGTTTCCGGACAGATAGAAGCACAGATACGCAGTATTTT. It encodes CASSFRTDRSTDTQYF.

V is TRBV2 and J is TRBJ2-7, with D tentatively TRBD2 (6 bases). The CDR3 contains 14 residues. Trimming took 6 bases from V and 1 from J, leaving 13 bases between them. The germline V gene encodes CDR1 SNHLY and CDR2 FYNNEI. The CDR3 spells CASREGLISYEQYF. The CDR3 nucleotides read TGTGCCAGCAGGGAGGGACTTATATCCTACGAGCAGTACTTC.

The CDR3 coding sequence is TGTGCCAGCAGTTCGGACAGCTTATATGGCTACACCTTC. Residues: CASSSDSLYGYTF. The chain carries TRBV6-5 and TRBJ1-2; D possibly corresponds to TRBD1 (6 bases). V was cut by 4 bases and J by 5 bases, with 11 bases left in between. Germline V gene sequence: CDR1 MNHEY, CDR2 SVGAGI. CDR3 length equals 13 residues.

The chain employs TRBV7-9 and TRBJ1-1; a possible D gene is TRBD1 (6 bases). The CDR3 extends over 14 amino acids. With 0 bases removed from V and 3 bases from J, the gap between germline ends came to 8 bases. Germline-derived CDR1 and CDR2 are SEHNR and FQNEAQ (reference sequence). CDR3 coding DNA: TGTGCCAGCAGCTTAGCGGGGGCTTACACTGAAGCTTTCTTT. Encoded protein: CASSLAGAYTEAFF. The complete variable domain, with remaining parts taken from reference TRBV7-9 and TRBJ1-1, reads DTGVSQNPRHKITKRGQNVTFRCDPISEHNRLYWYRQTLGQGPEFLTYFQNEAQLEKSRLLSDRFSAERPKGSFSTLEIQRTEQGDSAMYLCASSLAGAYTEAFFGQGTRLTVV.

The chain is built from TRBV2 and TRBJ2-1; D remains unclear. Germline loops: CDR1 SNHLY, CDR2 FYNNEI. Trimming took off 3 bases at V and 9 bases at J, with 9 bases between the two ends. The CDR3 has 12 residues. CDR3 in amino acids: CASSDWPSEQFF. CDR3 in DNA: TGTGCCAGCAGTGATTGGCCGTCTGAGCAGTTCTTC.